This T cell receptor beta chain was recovered during a study of blood T cell repertoires in COVID-19 (dated by TCRdb to the early 2020s). Context from the whole study: Collaborator samples came from the United States, Italy and Spain and covered acute and convalescent phases of COVID-19. Deeply sampled blood TCRbeta repertoires from subjects exposed to, actively infected with, or recovered from COVID-19 were included in the dataset. A de-identified subject ID, COVID-19 status, age in years and sex were almost always included in the sample metadata. Where available, HLA class I and class II types were taken from metadata supplied by the sample provider and were not determined by assay-based typing. A freely available public database, intended as a resource for researchers studying the immune response to SARS-CoV-2, is where the repertoires were released. The material from the prospective study consisted of cDNA or gDNA derived from T cells, B-cell-depleted T cells, or PBMCs. Samples were obtained from the ongoing ImmuneRACE study (first 160 participants) and from 1,254 subjects provided by 6 global collaborators. Results and caveats for the whole study, not just this receptor: Clinical and demographic metadata were provided uncurated, with the amount varying by source and participant.

Each collaborating institution followed its own protocols to collect whole blood in K2EDTA tubes. Collaborator samples were shipped for TCRbeta analysis as frozen whole blood, isolated PBMCs, or DNA extracted from either sample type. TCRbeta CDR3 regions were amplified from genomic DNA by means of the immunoSEQ Assay, a bias-controlled multiplex PCR. As for how the authors treated the data: Nucleated cell counts per sample were estimated from amplification of reference gene primers within the assay. To quantify the absolute abundance of each unique TCRbeta CDR3 rearrangement, sequence reads were collapsed and filtered. For each sample, productive Simpson clonality was calculated as the square root of Simpson's diversity index over productive rearrangements. Drawn from immuneACCESS, this table holds only the in-frame rearrangements with V and J called that TCRdb kept. Clones are partly lost; checked studies trace under half to an unresolved V gene and leave the rest unexplained. That table gives V, J and clone size, and the DNA gave D and trimming. Here the sample has roughly 380,000 clones; 85% occur a single time. Jointly, the top ten make up under 4% of the sample.

The V end gives up 0 bases and the J end 2 bases, leaving 7 bases in the junction not matched to a gene. Reading from cysteine to phenylalanine, the CDR3 counts 16 amino acids. The DNA shown is the 48-base CDR3, in frame from base 1. The germline V gene specifies WSHSY as CDR1 and SAAADI as CDR2. A word on this clone: No cognate antigen has been identified for it. No much larger clone exists at a distance of one base, and base qualities are not known.

The chain was built from TRBV10-2 and TRBJ2-7; 7 bases in the middle match TRBD1. Sequenced material: peripheral blood. This clonotype was obtained from a woman between 18 and 30 years old with acute or convalescent COVID-19. The CDR3 loop reads CASSESVGTEPYEQYF. The DNA is as follows: TGCGCCAGCAGTGAGTCAGTCGGGACAGAACCCTACGAGCAGTACTTC.